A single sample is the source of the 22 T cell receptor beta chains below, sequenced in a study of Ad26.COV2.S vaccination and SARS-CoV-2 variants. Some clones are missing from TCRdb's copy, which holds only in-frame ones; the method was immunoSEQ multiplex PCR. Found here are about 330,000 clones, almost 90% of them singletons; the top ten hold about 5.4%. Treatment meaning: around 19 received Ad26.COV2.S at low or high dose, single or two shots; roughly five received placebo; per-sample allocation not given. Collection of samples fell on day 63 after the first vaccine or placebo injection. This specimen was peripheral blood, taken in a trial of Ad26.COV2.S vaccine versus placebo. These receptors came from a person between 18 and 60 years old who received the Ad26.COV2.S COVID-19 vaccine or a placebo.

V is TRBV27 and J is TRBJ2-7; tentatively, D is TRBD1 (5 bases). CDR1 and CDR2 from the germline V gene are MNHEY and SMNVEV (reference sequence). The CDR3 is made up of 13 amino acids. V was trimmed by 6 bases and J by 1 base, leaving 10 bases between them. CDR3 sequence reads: CASSHQGSYEQYF. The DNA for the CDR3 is TGTGCCAGCAGCCACCAGGGTTCCTACGAGCAGTACTTC.

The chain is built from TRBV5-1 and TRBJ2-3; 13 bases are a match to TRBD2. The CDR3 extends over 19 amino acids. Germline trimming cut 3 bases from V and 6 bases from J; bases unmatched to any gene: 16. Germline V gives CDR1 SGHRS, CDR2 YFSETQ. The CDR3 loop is CASSSGGLLAGGTYDTQYF. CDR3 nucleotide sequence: TGCGCCAGCAGCTCCGGTGGCCTACTAGCGGGGGGGACCTATGATACGCAGTATTTT.

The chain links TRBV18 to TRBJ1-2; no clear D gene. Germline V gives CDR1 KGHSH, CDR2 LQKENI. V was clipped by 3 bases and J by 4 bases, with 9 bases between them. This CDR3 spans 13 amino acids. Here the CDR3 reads CASSPPKVYGYTF. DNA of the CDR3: TGTGCCAGCTCACCTCCGAAGGTCTATGGCTACACCTTC. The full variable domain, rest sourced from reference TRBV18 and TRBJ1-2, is NAGVMQNPRHLVRRRGQEARLRCSPMKGHSHVYWYRQLPEEGLKFMVYLQKENIIDESGMPKERFSAEFPKEGPSILRIQQVVRGDSAAYFCASSPPKVYGYTFGSGTRLTVV.

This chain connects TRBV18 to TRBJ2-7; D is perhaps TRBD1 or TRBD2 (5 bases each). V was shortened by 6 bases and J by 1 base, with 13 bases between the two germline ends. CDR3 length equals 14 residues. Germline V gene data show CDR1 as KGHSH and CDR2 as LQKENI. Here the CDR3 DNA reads TGTGCCAGCTCCCGGGACCGAGGTTCCTACGAGCAGTACGTC. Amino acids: CASSRDRGSYEQYV.

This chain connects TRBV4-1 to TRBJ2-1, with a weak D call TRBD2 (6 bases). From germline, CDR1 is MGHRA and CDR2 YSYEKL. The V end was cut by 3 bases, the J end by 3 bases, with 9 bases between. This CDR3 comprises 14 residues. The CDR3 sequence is CASSHRLGYNEQFF. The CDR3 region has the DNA TGCGCCAGCAGCCACCGACTAGGCTACAATGAGCAGTTCTTC.

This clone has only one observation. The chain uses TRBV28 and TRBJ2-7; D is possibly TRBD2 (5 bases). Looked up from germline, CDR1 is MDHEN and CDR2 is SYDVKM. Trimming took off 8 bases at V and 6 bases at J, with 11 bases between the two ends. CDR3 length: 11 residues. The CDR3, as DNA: TGTGCCAGCCGCACGGGAATCGAGCAGTACGTC. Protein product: CASRTGIEQYV.

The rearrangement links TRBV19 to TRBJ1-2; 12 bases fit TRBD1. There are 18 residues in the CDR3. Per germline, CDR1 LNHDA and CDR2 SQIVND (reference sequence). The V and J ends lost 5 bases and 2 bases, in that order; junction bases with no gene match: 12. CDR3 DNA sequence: TGTGCCAGTAGTGGATTCGGGACAGGGGGCGGGGAGAACTATGGCTACACCTTC. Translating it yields CASSGFGTGGGENYGYTF. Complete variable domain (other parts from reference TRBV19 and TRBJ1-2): DGGITQSPKYLFRKEGQNVTLSCEQNLNHDAMYWYRQDPGQGLRLIYYSQIVNDFQKGDIAEGYSVSREKKESFPLTVTSAQKNPTAFYLCASSGFGTGGGENYGYTFGSGTRLTVV.

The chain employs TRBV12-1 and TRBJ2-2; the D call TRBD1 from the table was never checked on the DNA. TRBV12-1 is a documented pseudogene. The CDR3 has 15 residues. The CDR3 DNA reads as TGTGCCAGCAGCTCGAACTCCAGGGGGACCGGGGAGCTGTTTTTT. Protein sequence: CASSSNSRGTGELFF.

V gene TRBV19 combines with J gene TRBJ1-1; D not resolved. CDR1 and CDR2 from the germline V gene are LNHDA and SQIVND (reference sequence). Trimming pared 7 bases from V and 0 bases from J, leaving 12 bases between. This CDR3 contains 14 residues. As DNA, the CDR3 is TGTGCCAGTATGGTTCCGGGAGTGAACACTGAAGCTTTCTTT. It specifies CASMVPGVNTEAFF.

This chain's CDR3 is CASSLIMGSNEQFF. The CDR3 DNA is TGTGCCAGCAGTTTAATAATGGGCAGCAATGAGCAGTTCTTC. V is TRBV27 and J is TRBJ2-1; no clear D gene. The germline V gene has CDR1 MNHEY and CDR2 SMNVEV (reference sequence). The CDR3 extends over 14 amino acids. The V end was cut by 2 bases, the J end by 6 bases, with 11 bases between.

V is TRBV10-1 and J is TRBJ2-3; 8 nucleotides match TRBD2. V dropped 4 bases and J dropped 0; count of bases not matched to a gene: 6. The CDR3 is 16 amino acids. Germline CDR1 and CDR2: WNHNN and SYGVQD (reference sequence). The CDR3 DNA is TGCGCCAGCAGTGGGGTAGCGGGGATAAGCACAGATACGCAGTATTTT. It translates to CASSGVAGISTDTQYF.

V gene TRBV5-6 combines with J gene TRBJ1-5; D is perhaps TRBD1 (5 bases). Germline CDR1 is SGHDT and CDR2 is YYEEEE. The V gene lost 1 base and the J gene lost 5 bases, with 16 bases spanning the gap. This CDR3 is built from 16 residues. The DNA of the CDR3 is TGTGCCAGCAGCTTGAATCTAGGGGTAACGGATCAGCCCCAGCATTTT. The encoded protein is CASSLNLGVTDQPQHF.

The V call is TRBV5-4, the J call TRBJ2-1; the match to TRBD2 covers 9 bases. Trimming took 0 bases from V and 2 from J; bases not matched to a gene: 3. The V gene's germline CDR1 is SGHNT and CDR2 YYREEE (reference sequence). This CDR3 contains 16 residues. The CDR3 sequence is CASSLAGGRAYNEQFF. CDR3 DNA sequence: TGTGCCAGCAGCTTGGCCGGCGGGAGGGCCTACAATGAGCAGTTCTTC.

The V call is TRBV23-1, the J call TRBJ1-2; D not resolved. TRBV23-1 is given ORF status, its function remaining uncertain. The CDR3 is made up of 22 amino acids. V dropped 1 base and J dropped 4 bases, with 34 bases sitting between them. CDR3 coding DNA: TGCGCCAGCAGTCAATACCTCGAGAGCCCCGATGGTTGTGGGAACTTCGGCTATGGCTACACCTTC. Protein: CASSQYLESPDGCGNFGYGYTF.

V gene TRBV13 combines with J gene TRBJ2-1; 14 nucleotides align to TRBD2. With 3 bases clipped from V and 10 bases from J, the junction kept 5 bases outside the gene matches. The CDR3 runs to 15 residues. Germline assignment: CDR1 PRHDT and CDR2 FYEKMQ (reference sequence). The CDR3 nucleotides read TGTGCCAGCAGCTTGTCGGGACTAGCGGGGGTGGAGCAGTTCTTC. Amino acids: CASSLSGLAGVEQFF.

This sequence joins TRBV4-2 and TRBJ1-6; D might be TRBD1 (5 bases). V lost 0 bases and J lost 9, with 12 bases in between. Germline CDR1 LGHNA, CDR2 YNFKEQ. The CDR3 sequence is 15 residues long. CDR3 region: CASSQDRAGTSPLHF. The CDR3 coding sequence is TGTGCCAGCAGCCAAGATCGGGCAGGGACTTCACCCCTCCACTTT.

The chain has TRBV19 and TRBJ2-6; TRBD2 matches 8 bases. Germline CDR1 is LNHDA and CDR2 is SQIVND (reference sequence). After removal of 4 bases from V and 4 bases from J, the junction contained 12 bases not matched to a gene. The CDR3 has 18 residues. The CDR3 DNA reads TGTGCCAGTAGTACCCCATGGGCGGGAGGAGGAGGGGCCAACGTCCTGACTTTC. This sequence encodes CASSTPWAGGGGANVLTF.

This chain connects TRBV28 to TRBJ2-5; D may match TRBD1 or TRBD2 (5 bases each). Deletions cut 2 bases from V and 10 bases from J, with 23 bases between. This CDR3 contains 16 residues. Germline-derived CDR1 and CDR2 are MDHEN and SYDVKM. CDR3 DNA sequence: TGTGCCAGCAGTTTAGGGGGTCTTTTATTACAGAGGGGCCAGTACTTC. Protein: CASSLGGLLLQRGQYF.

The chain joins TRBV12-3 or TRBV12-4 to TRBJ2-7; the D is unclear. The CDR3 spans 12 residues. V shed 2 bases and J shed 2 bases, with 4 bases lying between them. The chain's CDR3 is CASSLMAYEQYF. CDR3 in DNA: TGTGCCAGCAGTTTAATGGCCTACGAGCAGTACTTC.

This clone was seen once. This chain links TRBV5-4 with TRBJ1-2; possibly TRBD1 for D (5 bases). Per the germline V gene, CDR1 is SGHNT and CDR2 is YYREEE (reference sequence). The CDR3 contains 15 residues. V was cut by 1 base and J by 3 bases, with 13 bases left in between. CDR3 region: CASSLPGRAYYGYTF. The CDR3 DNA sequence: TGTGCCAGCAGCTTGCCAGGCAGGGCCTACTATGGCTACACCTTC.

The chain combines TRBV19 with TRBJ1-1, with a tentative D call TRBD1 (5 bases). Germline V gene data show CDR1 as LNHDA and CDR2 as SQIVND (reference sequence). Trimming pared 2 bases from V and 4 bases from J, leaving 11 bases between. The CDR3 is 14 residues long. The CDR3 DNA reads TGTGCCAGTAGTATAACTCTGGGGGGCACTGAAGCTTTCTTT. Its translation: CASSITLGGTEAFF.

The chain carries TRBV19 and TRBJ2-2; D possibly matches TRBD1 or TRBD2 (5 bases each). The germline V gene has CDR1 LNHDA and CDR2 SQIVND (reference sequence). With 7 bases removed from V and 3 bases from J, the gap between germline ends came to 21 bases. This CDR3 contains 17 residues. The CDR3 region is CASTIGVRGAYTGELFF. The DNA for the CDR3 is TGTGCCAGTACCATTGGGGTGAGGGGCGCTTACACCGGGGAGCTGTTTTTT.